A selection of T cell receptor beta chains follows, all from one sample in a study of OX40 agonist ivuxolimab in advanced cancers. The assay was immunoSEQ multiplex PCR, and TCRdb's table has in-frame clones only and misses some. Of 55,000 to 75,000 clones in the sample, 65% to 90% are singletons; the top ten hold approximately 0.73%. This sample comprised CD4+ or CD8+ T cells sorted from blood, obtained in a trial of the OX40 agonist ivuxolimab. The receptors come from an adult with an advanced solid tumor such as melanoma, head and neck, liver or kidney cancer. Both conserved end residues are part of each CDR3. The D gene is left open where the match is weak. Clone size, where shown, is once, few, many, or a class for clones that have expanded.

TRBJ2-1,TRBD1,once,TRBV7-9,TGTGCCAGCAGCCTAACAGGGGGGTACTACAATGAGCAGTTCTTC,CASSLTGGYYNEQFF
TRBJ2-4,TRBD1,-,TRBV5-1,TGCGCCAGCAGCTTCCAGGGGGCGGAGAACATTCAGTACTTC,CASSFQGAENIQYF
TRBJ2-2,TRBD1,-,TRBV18,TGTGCCAGCTCGCAAGAGACAGGGACCGGGGAGCTGTTTTTT,CASSQETGTGELFF
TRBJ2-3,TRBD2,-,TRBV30,TGTGCCTGGAGTGGGACTAGCGGGAGTTGGGGCACAGATACGCAGTATTTT,CAWSGTSGSWGTDTQYF
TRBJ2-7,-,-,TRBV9,TGTGCCAGCAGCGTAGCTGGTTTGGGGGAGCAGTACTTC,CASSVAGLGEQYF
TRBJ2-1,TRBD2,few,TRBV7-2,TGTGCCAGCAGCTTAGTGGGGGGGGAGACGGGTGAGCAGTTCTTC,CASSLVGGETGEQFF
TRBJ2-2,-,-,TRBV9,TGTGCCAGCAGCGTAGTCGGGGACGGGGAGCTGTTTTTT,CASSVVGDGELFF
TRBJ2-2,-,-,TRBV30,TGTGCCTGGAGAGGAGGGCTAAACACCGGAGAGCTGTTTTTT,CAWRGGLNTGELFF
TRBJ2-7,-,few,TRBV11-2,TGTGCCAGCACCAACATCCGCAGGGGCGAGCAGTACTTC,CASTNIRRGEQYF
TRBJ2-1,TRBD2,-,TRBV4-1,TGCGCCAGCAGACCAGGCCTCCAAGGGGGCCTAGCGGGAGGGTCTGAGCAGTTCTTC,CASRPGLQGGLAGGSEQFF
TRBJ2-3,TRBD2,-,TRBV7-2,TGTGCCAGCAGCTTAACCGGGAGGGGCACAGATACGCAGTATTTT,CASSLTGRGTDTQYF
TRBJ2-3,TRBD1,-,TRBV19,TGTGCCAGTAAAAGGACAGGGAGCACAGATACGCAGTATTTT,CASKRTGSTDTQYF
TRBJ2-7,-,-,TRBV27,TGTGCCAGCAGTTTAATCTCCAGGGGCGAGCAGTACTTC,CASSLISRGEQYF
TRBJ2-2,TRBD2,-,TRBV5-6,TGTGCCAGCAGCTCCCTAGCGGCGAACACCGGGGAGCTGTTTTTT,CASSSLAANTGELFF
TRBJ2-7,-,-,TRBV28,TGTGCCAGCAGATTCCCCGGGGGCGGCGAGCAGTACTTC,CASRFPGGGEQYF
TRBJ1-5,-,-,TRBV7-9,TGTGCCAGCAGCTCTGGTCCTATCGAGCCCCAGCATTTT,CASSSGPIEPQHF
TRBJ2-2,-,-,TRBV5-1,TGCGCCAGCAGCTTGGGGGCTGCGACAGTCTTCTCCGGGGAGCTGTTTTTT,CASSLGAATVFSGELFF
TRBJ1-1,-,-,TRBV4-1,TGCGCCAGCAGCCCGTCCGGGACGACTTCTCGGGAGACTGAAGCTTTCTTT,CASSPSGTTSRETEAFF
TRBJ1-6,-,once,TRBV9,TGTGCCAGCAGCAGGGACACACTGCCTTATAATTCACCCCTCCACTTT,CASSRDTLPYNSPLHF
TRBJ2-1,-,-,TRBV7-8,TGTGCCAGCAGCTCGAGGACTTACTCCTACAATGAGCAGTTCTTC,CASSSRTYSYNEQFF
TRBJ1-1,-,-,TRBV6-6,TGTGCCAGCAGTTACCCGGGCCTGGGTACTGAAGCTTTCTTT,CASSYPGLGTEAFF
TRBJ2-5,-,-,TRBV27,TGTGCCAGCAGTCCTATCGTAATACAGGGAGGGGAAGAGACCCAGTACTTC,CASSPIVIQGGEETQYF
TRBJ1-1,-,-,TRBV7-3,TGTGCCAGCAGCCCCGGGGCGCGGACTGAAGCTTTCTTT,CASSPGARTEAFF
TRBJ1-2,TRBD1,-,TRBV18,TGTGCCAGCTCATCACGGGGACAGGGGAACTATGGCTACACCTTC,CASSSRGQGNYGYTF
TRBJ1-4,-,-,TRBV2,TGTGCCAGCAGTCCCGGGCCGGAGGGCGGAAAACTGTTTTTT,CASSPGPEGGKLFF
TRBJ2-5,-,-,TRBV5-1,TGCGCCAGCAGCCAACAGCCTCGAGAGACCCAGTACTTC,CASSQQPRETQYF
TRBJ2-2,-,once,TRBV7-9,TGTGCCAGCAGCTTAGATGGCAGGGTGAACACCGGGGAGCTGTTTTTT,CASSLDGRVNTGELFF